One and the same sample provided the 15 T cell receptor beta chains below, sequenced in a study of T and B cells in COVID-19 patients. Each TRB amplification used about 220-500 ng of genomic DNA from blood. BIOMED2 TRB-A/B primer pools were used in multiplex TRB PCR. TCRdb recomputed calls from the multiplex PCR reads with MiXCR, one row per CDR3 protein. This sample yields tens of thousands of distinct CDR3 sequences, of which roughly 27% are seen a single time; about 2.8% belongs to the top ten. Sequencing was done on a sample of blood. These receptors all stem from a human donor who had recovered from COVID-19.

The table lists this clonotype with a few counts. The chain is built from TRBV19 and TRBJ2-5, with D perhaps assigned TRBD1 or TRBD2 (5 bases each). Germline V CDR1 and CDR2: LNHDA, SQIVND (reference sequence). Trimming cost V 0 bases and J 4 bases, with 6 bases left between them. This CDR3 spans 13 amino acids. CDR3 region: CASSIERGETQYF. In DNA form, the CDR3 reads TGTGCCAGTAGTATAGAGAGGGGAGAGACCCAGTACTTC.

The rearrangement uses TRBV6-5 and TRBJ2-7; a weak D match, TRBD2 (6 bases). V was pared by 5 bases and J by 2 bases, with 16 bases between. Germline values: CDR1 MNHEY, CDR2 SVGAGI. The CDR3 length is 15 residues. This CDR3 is CASSEFFSGAYEQYF. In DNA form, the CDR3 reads TGTGCCAGCAGTGAGTTTTTTTCGGGGGCCTACGAGCAGTACTTC.

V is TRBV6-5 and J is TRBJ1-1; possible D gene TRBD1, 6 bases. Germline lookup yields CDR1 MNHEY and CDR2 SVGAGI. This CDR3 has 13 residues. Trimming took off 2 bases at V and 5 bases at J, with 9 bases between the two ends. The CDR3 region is CASSYGGATEAFF. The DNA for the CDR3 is TGTGCCAGCAGTTACGGGGGGGCAACTGAAGCTTTCTTT.

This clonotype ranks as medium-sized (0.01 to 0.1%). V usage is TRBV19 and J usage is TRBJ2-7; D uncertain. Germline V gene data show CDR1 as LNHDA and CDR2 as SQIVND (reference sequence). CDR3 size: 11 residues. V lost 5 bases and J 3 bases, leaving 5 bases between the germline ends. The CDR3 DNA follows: TGTGCCAGTAGTTTCGGCTACGAGCAGTACTTC. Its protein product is CASSFGYEQYF.

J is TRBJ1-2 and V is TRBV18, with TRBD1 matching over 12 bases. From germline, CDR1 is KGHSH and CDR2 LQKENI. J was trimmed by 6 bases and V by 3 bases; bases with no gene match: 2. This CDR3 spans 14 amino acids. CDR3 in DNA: TGTGCCAGCTCACCGGGACAGGGGGCGAATGGCTACACCTTC. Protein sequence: CASSPGQGANGYTF. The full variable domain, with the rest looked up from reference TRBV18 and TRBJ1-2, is NAGVMQNPRHLVRRRGQEARLRCSPMKGHSHVYWYRQLPEEGLKFMVYLQKENIIDESGMPKERFSAEFPKEGPSILRIQQVVRGDSAAYFCASSPGQGANGYTFGSGTRLTVV.

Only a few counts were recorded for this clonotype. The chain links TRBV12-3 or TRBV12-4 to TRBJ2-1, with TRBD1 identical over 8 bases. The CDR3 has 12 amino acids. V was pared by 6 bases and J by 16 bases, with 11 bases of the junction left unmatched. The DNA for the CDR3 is TGTGCCAGCAGCTCAGGACAGGGCGGAAGTTTCTTC. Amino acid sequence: CASSSGQGGSFF.

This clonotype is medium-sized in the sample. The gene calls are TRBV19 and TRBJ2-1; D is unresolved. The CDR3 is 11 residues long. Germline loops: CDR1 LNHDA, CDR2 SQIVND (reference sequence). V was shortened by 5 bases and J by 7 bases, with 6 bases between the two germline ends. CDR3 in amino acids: CASSVLNEQFF. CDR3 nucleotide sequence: TGTGCCAGTAGTGTCCTTAATGAGCAGTTCTTC.

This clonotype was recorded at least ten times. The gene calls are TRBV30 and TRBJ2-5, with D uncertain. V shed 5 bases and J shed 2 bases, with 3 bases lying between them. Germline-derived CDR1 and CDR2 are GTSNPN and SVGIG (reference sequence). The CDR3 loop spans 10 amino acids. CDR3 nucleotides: TGTGCCTGGGGACAAGAGACCCAGTACTTC. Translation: CAWGQETQYF.

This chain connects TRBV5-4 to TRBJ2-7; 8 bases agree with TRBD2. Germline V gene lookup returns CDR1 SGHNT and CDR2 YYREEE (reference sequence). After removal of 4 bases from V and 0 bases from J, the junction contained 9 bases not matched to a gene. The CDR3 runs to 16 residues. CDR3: CASSSVTSGLSYEQYF. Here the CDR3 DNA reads TGTGCCAGCAGCAGTGTTACTAGCGGCCTCTCCTACGAGCAGTACTTC.

CDR3 nucleotide sequence: TGTGCCAGCAGTTACCAGGGGACAGGGAACCTTAACTATGGCTACACCTTC. Translated: CASSYQGTGNLNYGYTF. The chain has TRBV6-5 and TRBJ1-2; 9 bases fit TRBD1. Germline loops: CDR1 MNHEY, CDR2 SVGAGI. This CDR3 spans 17 amino acids. V was pared by 2 bases and J by 1 base, with 8 bases of the junction left unmatched.

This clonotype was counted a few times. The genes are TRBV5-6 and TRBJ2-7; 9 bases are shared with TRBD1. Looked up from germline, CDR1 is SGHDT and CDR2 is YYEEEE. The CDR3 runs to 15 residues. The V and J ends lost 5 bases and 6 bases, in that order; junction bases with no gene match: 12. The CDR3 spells CASSTGQGQMGEQYF. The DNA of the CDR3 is TGTGCCAGCAGTACCGGACAGGGGCAAATGGGCGAGCAGTACTTC.

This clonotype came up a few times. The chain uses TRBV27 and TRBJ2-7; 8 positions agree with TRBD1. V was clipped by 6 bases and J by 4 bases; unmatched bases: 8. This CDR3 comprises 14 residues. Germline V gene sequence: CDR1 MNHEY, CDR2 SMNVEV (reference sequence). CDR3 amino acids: CASRDRDRSYEQYF. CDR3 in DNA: TGTGCCAGCAGGGACCGGGACAGGTCATACGAGCAGTACTTC.

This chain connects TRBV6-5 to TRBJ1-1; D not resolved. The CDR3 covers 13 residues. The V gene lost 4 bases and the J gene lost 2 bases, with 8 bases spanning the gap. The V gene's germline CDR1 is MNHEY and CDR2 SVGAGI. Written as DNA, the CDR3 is TGTGCCAGCAGTTCTAGTCCTAACACTGAAGCTTTCTTT. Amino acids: CASSSSPNTEAFF.

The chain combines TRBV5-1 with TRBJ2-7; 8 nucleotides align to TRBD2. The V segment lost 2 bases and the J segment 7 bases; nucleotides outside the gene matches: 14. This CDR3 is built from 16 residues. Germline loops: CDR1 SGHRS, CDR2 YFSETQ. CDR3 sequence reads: CASSFRAGGGSGEQYF. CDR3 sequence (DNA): TGCGCCAGCAGCTTTAGGGCGGGAGGAGGCTCGGGAGAGCAGTACTTC.

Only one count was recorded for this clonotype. This CDR3 reads CASSLIGPGLAGNNEQFF. The CDR3 DNA reads as TGCGCCAGCAGCTTGATCGGACCGGGACTAGCGGGAAACAATGAGCAGTTCTTC. The V and J genes are TRBV5-1 and TRBJ2-1, with 13 bases aligning to TRBD2. Germline CDR1 is SGHRS and CDR2 is YFSETQ. The CDR3 has 18 amino acids. Trimming cost V 1 base and J 5 bases; bases outside gene matches: 9.